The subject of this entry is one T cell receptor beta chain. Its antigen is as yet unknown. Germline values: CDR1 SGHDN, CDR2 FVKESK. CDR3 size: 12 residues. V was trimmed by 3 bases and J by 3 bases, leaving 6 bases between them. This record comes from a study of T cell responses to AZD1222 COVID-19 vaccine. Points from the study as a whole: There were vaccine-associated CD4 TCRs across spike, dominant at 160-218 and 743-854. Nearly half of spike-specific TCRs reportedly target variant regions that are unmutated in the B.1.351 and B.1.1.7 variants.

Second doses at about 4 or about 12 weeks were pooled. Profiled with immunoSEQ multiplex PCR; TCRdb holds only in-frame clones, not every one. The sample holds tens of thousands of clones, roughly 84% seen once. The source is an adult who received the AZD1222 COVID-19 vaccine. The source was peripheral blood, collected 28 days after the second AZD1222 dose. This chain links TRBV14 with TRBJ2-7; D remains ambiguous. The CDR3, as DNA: TGTGCCAGCAGCCAGAGTTACTACGAGCAGTACTTC. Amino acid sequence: CASSQSYYEQYF.